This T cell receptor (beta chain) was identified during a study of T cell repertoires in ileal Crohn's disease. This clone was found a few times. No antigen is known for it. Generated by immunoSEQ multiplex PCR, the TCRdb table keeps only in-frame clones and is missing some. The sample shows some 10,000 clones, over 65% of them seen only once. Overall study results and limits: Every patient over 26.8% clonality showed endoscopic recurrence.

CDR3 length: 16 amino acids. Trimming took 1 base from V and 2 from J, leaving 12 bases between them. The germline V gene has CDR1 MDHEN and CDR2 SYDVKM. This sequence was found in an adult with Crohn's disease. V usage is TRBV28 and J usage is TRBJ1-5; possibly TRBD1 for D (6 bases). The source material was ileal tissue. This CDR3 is CASSLSGVIGNQPQHF. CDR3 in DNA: TGTGCCAGCAGTTTATCAGGGGTGATCGGCAATCAGCCCCAGCATTTT.